This record concerns one T cell receptor (beta chain) sequence. Antigen unknown. The data derive from a study of shared clonotypes between healthy human individuals. As for the study in general: Per donor, three plates held CD4 naive cells, three held CD4 memory, two held CD8 naive and one held CD8 memory.

The run depth of the assay was deep. Assay: immunoSEQ multiplex PCR; the TCRdb copy retains only in-frame clones and omits some. The sample shows about 2.1 million clones, roughly 93% of them seen only once. The germline CDR1 and CDR2 sequences are SGDLS and YYNGEE. With 2 bases clipped from V and 6 bases from J, the junction kept 12 bases outside the gene matches. The CDR3 is 16 residues long. Naive CD8 populations comprised CD45RO-negative cells positively selected for CCR7, excluding terminally differentiated effector memory CD45RA+ cells. Donors were healthy HIV-negative adults without recent acute infections or vaccinations. Whole-study results and caveats: In contrast to clonotypes shared by all four donors, non-shared clonotypes had lower generation probabilities.

This clonotype was sampled from a young man in good health. Some clones in this sample may be carry-over from other donors' samples. This chain connects TRBV9 to TRBJ2-3, with 7 bases aligning to TRBD2. The source material was naive CD8+ T cells from PBMCs. Written as DNA, the CDR3 is TGTGCCAGCAGCGTCGCGGGGAGCGGGACTCCCGATACGCAGTATTTT. Amino acid sequence: CASSVAGSGTPDTQYF.